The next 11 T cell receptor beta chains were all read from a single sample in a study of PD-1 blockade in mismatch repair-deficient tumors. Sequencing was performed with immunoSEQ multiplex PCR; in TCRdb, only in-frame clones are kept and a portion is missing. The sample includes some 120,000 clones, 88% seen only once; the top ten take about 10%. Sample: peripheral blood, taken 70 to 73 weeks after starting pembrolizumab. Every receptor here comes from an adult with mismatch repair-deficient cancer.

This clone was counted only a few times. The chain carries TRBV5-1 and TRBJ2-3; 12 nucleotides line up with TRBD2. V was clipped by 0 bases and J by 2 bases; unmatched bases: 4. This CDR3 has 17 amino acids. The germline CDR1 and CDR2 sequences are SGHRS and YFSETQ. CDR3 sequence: CASSLGTSGTSTDTQYF. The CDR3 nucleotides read TGCGCCAGCAGCTTGGGGACTAGCGGGACTTCCACAGATACGCAGTATTTT.

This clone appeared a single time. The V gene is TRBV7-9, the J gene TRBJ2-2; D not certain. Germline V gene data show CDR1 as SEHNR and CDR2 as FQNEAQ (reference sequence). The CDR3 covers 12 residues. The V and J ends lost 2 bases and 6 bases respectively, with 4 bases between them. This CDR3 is CASSLFSGELFF. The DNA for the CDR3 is TGTGCCAGCAGCTTATTCTCCGGGGAGCTGTTTTTT.

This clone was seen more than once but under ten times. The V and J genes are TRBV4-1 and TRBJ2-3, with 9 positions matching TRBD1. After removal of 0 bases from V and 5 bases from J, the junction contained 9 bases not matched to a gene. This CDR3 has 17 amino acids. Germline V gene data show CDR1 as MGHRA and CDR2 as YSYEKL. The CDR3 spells CASSQDIDRGKRDTQYF. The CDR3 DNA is TGCGCCAGCAGCCAAGATATCGACAGGGGGAAGAGAGATACGCAGTATTTT.

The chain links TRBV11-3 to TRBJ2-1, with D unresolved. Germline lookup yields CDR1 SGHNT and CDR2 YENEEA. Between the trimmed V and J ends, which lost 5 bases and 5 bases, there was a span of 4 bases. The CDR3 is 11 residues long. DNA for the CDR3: TGTGCCAGCAGCCATAACAATGAGCAGTTCTTC. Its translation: CASSHNNEQFF.

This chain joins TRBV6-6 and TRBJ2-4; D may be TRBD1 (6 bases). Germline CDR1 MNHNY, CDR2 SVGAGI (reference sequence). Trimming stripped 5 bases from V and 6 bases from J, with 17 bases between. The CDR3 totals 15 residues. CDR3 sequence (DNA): TGTGCCAGCAGTCCAGGGGTGGGATTGGTAAACATTCAGTACTTC. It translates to CASSPGVGLVNIQYF.

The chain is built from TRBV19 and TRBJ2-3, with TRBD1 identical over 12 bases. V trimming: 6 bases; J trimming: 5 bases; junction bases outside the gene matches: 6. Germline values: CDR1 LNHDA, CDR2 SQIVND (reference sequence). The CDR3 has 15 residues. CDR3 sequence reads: CASRTGQGAGDTQYF. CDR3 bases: TGTGCCAGTAGGACGGGACAGGGGGCAGGAGATACGCAGTATTTT.

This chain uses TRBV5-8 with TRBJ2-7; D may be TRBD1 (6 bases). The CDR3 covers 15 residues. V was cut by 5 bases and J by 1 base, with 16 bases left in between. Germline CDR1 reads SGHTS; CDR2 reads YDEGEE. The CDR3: CASRPTAGVSYEQYF. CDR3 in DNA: TGTGCCAGCAGGCCCACGGCAGGGGTGTCCTACGAGCAGTACTTC. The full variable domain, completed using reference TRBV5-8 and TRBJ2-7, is EAGVTQSPTHLIKTRGQQATLRCSPISGHTSVYWYQQALGLGLQFLLWYDEGEERNRGNFPPRFSGRQFPNYSSELNVNALELEDSALYLCASRPTAGVSYEQYFGPGTRLTVT.

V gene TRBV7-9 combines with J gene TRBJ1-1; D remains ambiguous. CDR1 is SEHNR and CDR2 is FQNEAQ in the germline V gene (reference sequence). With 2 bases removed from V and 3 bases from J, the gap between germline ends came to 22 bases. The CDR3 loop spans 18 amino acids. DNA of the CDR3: TGTGCCAGCAGCTTATCGCAGGACCTACTGCTTTTGGACACTGAAGCTTTCTTT. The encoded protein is CASSLSQDLLLLDTEAFF.

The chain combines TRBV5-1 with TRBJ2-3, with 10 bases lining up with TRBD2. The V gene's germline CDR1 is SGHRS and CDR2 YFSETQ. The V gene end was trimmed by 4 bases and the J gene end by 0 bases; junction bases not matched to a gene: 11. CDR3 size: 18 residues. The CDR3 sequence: CASSLRTSGGSSTDTQYF. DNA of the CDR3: TGCGCCAGCAGCCTCAGGACTAGCGGAGGATCTAGCACAGATACGCAGTATTTT.

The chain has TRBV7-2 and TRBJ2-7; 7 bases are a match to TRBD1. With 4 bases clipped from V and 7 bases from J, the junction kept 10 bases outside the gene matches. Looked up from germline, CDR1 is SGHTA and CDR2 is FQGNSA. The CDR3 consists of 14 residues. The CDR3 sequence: CASSSPGQLWEQYF. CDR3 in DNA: TGTGCCAGCAGCTCACCGGGACAGCTCTGGGAGCAGTACTTC.

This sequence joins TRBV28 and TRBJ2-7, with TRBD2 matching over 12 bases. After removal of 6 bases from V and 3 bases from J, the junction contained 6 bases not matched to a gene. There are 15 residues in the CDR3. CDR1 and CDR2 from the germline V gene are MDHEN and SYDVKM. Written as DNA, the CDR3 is TGTGCCAGCAGACATACTAGCGGGAGGAACTACGAGCAGTACTTC. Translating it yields CASRHTSGRNYEQYF. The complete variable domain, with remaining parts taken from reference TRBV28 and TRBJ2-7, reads DVKVTQSSRYLVKRTGEKVFLECVQDMDHENMFWYRQDPGLGLRLIYFSYDVKMKEKGDIPEGYSVSREKKERFSLILESASTNQTSMYLCASRHTSGRNYEQYFGPGTRLTVT.